The TCR beta chain under discussion was sequenced for a study of blood T cells in healthy people across ages. Trimming took off 0 bases at V and 4 bases at J, with 13 bases between the two ends. The CDR3 has 16 amino acids. CDR1 is SGHRS, CDR2 YFSETQ, per germline. A J-beta primer mix and a sample-barcoded 5' primer were used in a second PCR of about 7 to 12 cycles. TCRdb itself ran the 5' RACE reads through MiXCR, one entry per CDR3 protein. The sample includes some 940,000 distinct CDR3 sequences, about 28% seen only once; the top ten take roughly 10%. These data also formed part of another study, on T cells of mothers and their children. That paper states: TCR recombination output is shaped by thymic selection similarly in related and unrelated pairs.

The gene calls are TRBV5-1 and TRBJ2-2; the D gene is possibly TRBD1 (6 bases). The TCR originated in a woman in her forties in good health. Sequencing was carried out using blood. CDR3 sequence (DNA): TGCGCCAGCAGCTTGGTGGTCAGGGGAAGCACCGGGGAGCTGTTTTTT. Amino acid sequence: CASSLVVRGSTGELFF.